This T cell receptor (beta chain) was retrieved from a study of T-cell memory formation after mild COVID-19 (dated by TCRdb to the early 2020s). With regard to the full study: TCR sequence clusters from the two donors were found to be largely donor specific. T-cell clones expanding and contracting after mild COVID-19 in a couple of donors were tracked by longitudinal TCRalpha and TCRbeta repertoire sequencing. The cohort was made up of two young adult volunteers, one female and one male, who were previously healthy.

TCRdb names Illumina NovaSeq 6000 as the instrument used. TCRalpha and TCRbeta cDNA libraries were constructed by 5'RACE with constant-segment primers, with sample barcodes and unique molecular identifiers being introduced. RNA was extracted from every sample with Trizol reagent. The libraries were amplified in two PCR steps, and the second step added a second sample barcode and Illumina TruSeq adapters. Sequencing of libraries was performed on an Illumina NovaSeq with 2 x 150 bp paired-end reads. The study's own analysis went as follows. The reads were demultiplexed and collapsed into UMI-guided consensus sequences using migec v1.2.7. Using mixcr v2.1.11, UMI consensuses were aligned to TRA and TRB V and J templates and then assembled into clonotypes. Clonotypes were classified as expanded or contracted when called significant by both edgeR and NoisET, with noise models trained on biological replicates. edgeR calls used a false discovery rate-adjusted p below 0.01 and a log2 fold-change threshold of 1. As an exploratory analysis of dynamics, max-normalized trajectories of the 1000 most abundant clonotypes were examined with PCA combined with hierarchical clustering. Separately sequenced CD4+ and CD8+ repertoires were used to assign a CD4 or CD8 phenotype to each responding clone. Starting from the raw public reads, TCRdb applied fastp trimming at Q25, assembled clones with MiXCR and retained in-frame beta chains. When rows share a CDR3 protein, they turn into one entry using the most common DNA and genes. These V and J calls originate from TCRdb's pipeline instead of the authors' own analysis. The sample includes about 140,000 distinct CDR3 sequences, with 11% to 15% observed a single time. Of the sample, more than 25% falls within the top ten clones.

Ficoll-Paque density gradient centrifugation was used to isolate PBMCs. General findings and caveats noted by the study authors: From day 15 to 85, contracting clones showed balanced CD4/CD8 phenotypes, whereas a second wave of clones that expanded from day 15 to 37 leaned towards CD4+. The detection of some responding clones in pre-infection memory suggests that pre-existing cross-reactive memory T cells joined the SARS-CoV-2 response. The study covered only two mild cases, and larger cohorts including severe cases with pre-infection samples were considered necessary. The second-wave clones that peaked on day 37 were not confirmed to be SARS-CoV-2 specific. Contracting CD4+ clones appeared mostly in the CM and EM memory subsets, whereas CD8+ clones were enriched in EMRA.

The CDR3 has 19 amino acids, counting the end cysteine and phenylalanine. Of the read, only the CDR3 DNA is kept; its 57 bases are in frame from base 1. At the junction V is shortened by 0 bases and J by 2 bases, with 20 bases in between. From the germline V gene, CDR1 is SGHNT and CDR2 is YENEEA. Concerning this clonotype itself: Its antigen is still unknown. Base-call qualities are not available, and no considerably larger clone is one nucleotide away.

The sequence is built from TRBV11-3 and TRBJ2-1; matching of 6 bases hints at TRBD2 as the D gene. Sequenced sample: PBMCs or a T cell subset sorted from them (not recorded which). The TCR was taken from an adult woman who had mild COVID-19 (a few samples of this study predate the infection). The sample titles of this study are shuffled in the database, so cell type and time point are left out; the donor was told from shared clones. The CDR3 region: CASSLEPLLARGAYNEQFF. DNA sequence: TGTGCCAGCAGCTTAGAGCCCCTTCTAGCGCGTGGAGCCTACAATGAGCAGTTCTTC.